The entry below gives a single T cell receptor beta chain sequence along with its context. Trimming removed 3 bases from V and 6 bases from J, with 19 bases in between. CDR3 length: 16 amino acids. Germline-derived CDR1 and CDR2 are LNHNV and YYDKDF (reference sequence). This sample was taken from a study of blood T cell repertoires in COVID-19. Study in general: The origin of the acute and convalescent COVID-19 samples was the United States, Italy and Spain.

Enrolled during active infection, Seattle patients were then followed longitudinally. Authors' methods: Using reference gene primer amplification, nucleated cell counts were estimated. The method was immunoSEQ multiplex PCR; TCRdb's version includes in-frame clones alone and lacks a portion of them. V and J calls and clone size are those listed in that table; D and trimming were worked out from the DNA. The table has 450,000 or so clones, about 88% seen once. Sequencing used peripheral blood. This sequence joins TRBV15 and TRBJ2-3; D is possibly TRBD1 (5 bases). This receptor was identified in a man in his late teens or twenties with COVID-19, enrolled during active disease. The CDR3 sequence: CATSSRRQGPKDTQYF. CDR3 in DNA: TGTGCCACCAGCAGCCGAAGGCAGGGCCCGAAGGATACGCAGTATTTT.